This record concerns one T cell receptor (beta chain) sequence. Its cognate antigen is unknown. These data are taken from a study of T cell responses to AZD1222 COVID-19 vaccine. V was clipped by 4 bases and J by 8 bases, with 15 bases between them. The CDR3 totals 14 residues. Germline loops: CDR1 MGHRA, CDR2 YSYEKL. Whole-study results and caveats: Donors, mostly white British, included more females; clonal diversity was possibly underestimated. Among AZD1222 vaccinees, only six were seropositive at baseline. There were vaccine-associated CD4 TCRs across spike, dominant at 160-218 and 743-854.

The assay was immunoSEQ multiplex PCR, and TCRdb's table has in-frame clones only and misses some. The table has about 180,000 clones, around 88% seen once. V gene TRBV4-1 combines with J gene TRBJ1-3; maybe TRBD1 (6 bases). The TCR was taken from an adult in good health. Material: peripheral blood, obtained on day 0 of AZD1222 vaccination. The CDR3 sequence is CASSPQGGRDTIYF. CDR3 DNA sequence: TGCGCCAGCAGCCCCCAAGGGGGGAGGGACACCATATATTTT.